Below, 5 T cell receptor beta chains from the same sample are listed, as sequenced in a study of shared clonotypes between healthy human individuals. CD8 cells regarded as naive lacked CD45RO, were positively chosen for CCR7, and omitted terminally differentiated effector memory CD45RA+ cells. Libraries were prepared by immunoSEQ multiplex PCR; TCRdb keeps only in-frame clonotypes and omits some of them. The data contain 800,000 to 950,000 clones, approximately 96% of them singletons. Sequencing was done on a sample of naive CD8+ T cells sorted from blood. These receptors were obtained from a man younger than 40 in good health.

The chain recombines TRBV27 with TRBJ2-2; D gene ambiguous. The CDR3 spans 11 residues. V lost 6 bases, J lost 7 bases, and 6 bases lay in between. The germline V gene has CDR1 MNHEY and CDR2 SMNVEV (reference sequence). The CDR3 loop reads CASSRLGELFF. DNA for the CDR3: TGTGCCAGCAGCCGACTCGGGGAGCTGTTTTTT.

The gene calls are TRBV4-1 and TRBJ2-1; TRBD2 matches 7 bases. V shed 4 bases and J 0 bases; nucleotides not matched to a gene: 9. CDR3 length: 17 residues. Germline lookup yields CDR1 MGHRA and CDR2 YSYEKL. The CDR3 DNA reads TGCGCCAGCAGCCCCTACCGGCGGGAGAGCTCCTACAATGAGCAGTTCTTC. Encoded protein: CASSPYRRESSYNEQFF.

The chain is built from TRBV27 and TRBJ1-1; the D gene is possibly TRBD1 (6 bases). The CDR3 runs 15 residues. V dropped 3 bases and J dropped 0 bases, with 11 bases sitting between them. Germline loops: CDR1 MNHEY, CDR2 SMNVEV (reference sequence). The CDR3 DNA sequence: TGTGCCAGCAGTTTGGGGGCCCGCTTGAACACTGAAGCTTTCTTT. It encodes CASSLGARLNTEAFF.

The genes are TRBV29-1 and TRBJ2-1; TRBD2 might be the D (6 bases). The CDR3 length is 15 residues. The V gene lost 3 bases and the J gene lost 5 bases, with 17 bases spanning the gap. Germline-derived CDR1 and CDR2 are SQVTM and ANQGSEA. The CDR3 reads CSVDGATRIDNEQFF. The CDR3 DNA reads TGCAGCGTTGATGGGGCGACTAGAATCGACAATGAGCAGTTCTTC.

The chain recombines TRBV14 with TRBJ1-1, with TRBD1 matching over 7 bases. Germline V gives CDR1 SGHDN, CDR2 FVKESK. Unmatched junction bases numbered 4, after V lost 1 base and J lost 5 bases. CDR3 size: 14 residues. The CDR3 spells CASSQGTGTTEAFF. The CDR3 coding sequence is TGTGCCAGCAGCCAAGGGACAGGTACGACTGAAGCTTTCTTT.